The T cell receptor (beta chain) under discussion was sequenced for a study of T cell changes during pregnancy in multiple sclerosis. TCRdb's table, derived via immunoSEQ multiplex PCR, lists solely in-frame clones and lacks some. The data hold about 77,000 clones, with around 91% observed a single time. V gave up 2 bases and J gave up 1 base; unmatched junction bases: 3. The length of the CDR3 is 15 residues. Per the germline V gene, CDR1 is SGHTA and CDR2 is FQGTGA. Sequencing was performed on peripheral blood, taken before pregnancy. The chain joins TRBV7-3 to TRBJ1-1; TRBD1 agrees at 8 bases. The receptor was isolated from a female donor with multiple sclerosis, enrolled in a pregnancy study. This CDR3 reads CASSLSGGANTEAFF. Here the CDR3 DNA reads TGTGCCAGCAGCTTATCAGGGGGCGCGAACACTGAAGCTTTCTTT.